These 6 T cell receptor beta chains originate from one sample sequenced in a study of identical twins. Using its own MiXCR run on the 5' RACE reads, TCRdb lists one record per CDR3 protein. The repertoire holds approximately 500,000 distinct CDR3 sequences, with about 24% as singletons. These data were also reused for a study on T cells expressing NK-cell markers.

The sample taken for sequencing was CD4+ T cells sorted from blood. The receptors shown here come from a woman in her late teens or twenties in good health.

The chain recombines TRBV7-2 with TRBJ2-6; D is uncertain. CDR3 length: 16 amino acids. From germline, CDR1 is SGHTA and CDR2 FQGNSA. V lost 3 bases to trimming and J lost 0 bases, with 9 bases between them. The CDR3 nucleotides are TGTGCCAGCAGCTTGTTCTACGACTCTGGGGCCAACGTCCTGACTTTC. This encodes CASSLFYDSGANVLTF.

The CDR3 is CASSFRGTSVDEQYF. In nucleotides, the CDR3 is TGTGCCAGCAGCTTCCGGGGGACTAGCGTCGACGAGCAGTACTTC. The chain employs TRBV14 and TRBJ2-7, with 10 bases fitting TRBD2. The V and J ends lost 5 bases and 5 bases, in that order; junction bases with no gene match: 9. This CDR3 is built from 15 residues. Looked up from germline, CDR1 is SGHDN and CDR2 is FVKESK.

The gene calls are TRBV20-1 and TRBJ2-7, with unresolved D. Germline CDR1 reads DFQATT; CDR2 reads SNEGSKA (reference sequence). V gave up 1 base and J gave up 3 bases, with 7 bases separating them. CDR3 length: 12 residues. The CDR3 DNA reads TGCAGTGCTAGAGCCCTTGGCTACGAGCAGTACTTC. It codes for CSARALGYEQYF.

The chain employs TRBV5-5 and TRBJ1-4, with D uncertain. The V gene lost 0 bases and the J gene lost 4 bases, with 7 bases spanning the gap. CDR3 length equals 14 residues. In germline, CDR1 is SGHKS, CDR2 YYEKEE (reference sequence). CDR3 nucleotides: TGTGCCAGCAGCTTGGGGCAGTATAATGAAAAACTGTTTTTT. Its protein is CASSLGQYNEKLFF.

This clonotype was counted at least ten times. Here the CDR3 reads CASSARFSSGGLNEQFF. The CDR3 nucleotides read TGTGCCAGCAGCGCCCGTTTTTCTAGCGGGGGGTTGAACGAGCAGTTCTTC. The chain combines TRBV11-2 with TRBJ2-1, with 11 positions matching TRBD2. Germline lookup yields CDR1 SGHAT and CDR2 FQNNGV. J lost 10 bases, V lost 5 bases, and 16 bases had no gene match. The CDR3 totals 17 residues.

In its sample, this clonotype was seen a few times. This chain links TRBV12-3 or TRBV12-4 with TRBJ2-3; D possibly corresponds to TRBD1 (5 bases). V was pared by 1 base and J by 11 bases, with 16 bases between. There are 14 residues in the CDR3. The CDR3 protein is CASSLDRSPTVQYF. The DNA of the CDR3 is TGTGCCAGCAGTTTAGACAGGTCACCCACAGTGCAGTATTTT.